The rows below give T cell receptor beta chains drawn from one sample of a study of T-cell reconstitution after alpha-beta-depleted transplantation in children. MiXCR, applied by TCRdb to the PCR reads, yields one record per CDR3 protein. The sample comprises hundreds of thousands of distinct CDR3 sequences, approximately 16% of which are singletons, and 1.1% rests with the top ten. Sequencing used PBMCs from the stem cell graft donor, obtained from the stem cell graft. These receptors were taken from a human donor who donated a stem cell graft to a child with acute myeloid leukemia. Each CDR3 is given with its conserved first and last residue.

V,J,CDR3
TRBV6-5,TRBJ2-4,CASSFQQGPQNIQYF
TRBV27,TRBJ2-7,CASSGTSSYEQYF
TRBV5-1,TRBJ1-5,CASSFGEYSNQPQHF
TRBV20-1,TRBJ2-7,CSAYRGGRGSYEQYF
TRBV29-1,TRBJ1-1,CSVAKGGGVTEAFF
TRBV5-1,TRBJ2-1,CASKSVTSGGNEQFF
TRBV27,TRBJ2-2,CASTPPPGQGTGELFF
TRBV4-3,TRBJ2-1,CASSQDPSVYNEQFF
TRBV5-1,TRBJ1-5,CASSFTGDDNQPQHF
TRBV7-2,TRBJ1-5,CASRSGQGHNQPQHF
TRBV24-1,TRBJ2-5,CATSDPRGAFQETQYF
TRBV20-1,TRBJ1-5,CSARSEAGVYQPQHF
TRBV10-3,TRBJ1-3,CAIGQGPGNTIYF
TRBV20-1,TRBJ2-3,CSAPDSGGRYTQYF
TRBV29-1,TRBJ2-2,CSATRRGYTGELFF
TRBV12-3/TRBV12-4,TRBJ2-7,CASSLGGMYEQYF
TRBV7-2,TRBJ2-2,CASSFRHRVGTGELFF
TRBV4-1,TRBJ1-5,CASSQDRLDGGQPQHF
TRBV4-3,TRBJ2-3,CASSQVLMVPERTDTQYF
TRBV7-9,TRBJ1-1,CASSSHRGENTEAFF
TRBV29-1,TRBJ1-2,CSVEEGAGPYGYTF
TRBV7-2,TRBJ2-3,CASSPAREGGPDTQYF
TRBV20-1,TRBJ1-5,CSAEARSNQPQHF
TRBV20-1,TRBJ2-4,CSGTGQVIKNIQYF
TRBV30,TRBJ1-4,CAWSGGRRYEKLFF
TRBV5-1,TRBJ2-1,CASSLESLAVDNEQFF
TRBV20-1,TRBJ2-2,CSASSGTEPGELFF
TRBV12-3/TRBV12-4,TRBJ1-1,CASREPGHYTEAFF
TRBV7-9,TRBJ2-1,CASSRDLNEQFF
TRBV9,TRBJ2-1,CASSVESGGHRNEQFF
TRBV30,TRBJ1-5,CAWSRARDQPQHF
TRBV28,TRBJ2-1,CASSNLADYNEQFF
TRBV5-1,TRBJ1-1,CASSQPDRGEAFF
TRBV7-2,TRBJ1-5,CASSPTGAPNQPQHF
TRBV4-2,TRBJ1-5,CASSQADRGNQPQHF
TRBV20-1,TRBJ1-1,CSAPRTGRAEAFF
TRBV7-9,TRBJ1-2,CASSPGQLNYGYTF
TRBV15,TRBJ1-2,CATSRDRQGLAYGYTF
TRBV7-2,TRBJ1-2,CASSSQGSHGYTF
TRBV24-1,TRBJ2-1,CATRDGQGIFNEQFF
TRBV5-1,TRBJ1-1,CASSKTGGTEAFF
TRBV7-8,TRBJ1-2,CATWELDKNYGYTF
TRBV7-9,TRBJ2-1,CASSPSRGGNNEQFF
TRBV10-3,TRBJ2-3,CAISRSGGPTDTQYF
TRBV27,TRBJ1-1,CASSFLGGYTTEAFF
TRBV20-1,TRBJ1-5,CSAGIGLPNQPQHF
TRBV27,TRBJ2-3,CASRDYKDTQYF
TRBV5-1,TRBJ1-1,CASSLNGQQNTEAFF
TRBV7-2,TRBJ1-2,CATSQTENYGYTF
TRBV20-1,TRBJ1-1,CSARTNPGQGSTEAFF
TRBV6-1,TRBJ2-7,CASRRDTNYEQYF
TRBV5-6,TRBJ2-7,CASSVGTSLYEQYF
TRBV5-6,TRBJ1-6,CASSLSGSSYNSPLHF
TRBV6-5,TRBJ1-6,CASSQGSSPLHF
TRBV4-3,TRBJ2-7,CASSQETGQVYEQYF
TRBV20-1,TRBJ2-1,CSANSDRGPSNEQFF
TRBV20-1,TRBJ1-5,CSARDRAPNQPQHF
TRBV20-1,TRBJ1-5,CSARYGQAHQPQHF